This T cell receptor beta chain appears in the sequencing data of a study of a mutant IDH1 vaccine in newly diagnosed glioma. At the level of the study: The first vaccination came 4-6 weeks after radiotherapy alone, or with temozolomide cycles.

This clone came up once. Its antigen is not known. Time point reported: week 5, during vaccination. In every dose of vaccine, 300 ug of mutant IDH1 20-mer peptide was given alongside topical imiquimod. This CDR3 contains 14 residues. With V trimmed by 4 bases and J by 3 bases, 9 bases remained unmatched. Germline V gives CDR1 SQVTM, CDR2 ANQGSEA. The data were produced by immunoSEQ multiplex PCR, yet TCRdb's version contains in-frame clones alone and is incomplete. The top ten clones hold 5.2% of a sample with around 50,000 clones, around four fifths of them seen once. The J gene is TRBJ2-7, the V gene TRBV29-1; 7 bases line up with TRBD1. The sequence derives from a man aged 50 to 60 with glioma. The sample was PBMCs, taken from a glioma patient whose treatment included an IDH1 peptide vaccine. CDR3 nucleotides: TGCAGCGTTGTTAGGACAGGTTCTTTCTACGAGCAGTACTTC. This codes for CSVVRTGSFYEQYF.